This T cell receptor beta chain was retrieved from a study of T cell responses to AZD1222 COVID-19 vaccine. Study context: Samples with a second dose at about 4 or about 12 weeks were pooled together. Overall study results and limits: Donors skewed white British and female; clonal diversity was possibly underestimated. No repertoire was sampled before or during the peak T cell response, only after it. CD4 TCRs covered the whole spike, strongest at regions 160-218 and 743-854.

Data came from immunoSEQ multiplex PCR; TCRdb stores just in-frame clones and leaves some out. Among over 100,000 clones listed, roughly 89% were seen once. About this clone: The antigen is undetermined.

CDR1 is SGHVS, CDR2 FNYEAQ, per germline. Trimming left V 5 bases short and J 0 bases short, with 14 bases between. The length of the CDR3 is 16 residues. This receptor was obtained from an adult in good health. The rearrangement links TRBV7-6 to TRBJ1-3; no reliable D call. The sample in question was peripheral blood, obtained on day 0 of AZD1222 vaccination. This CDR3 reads CASSPNGVFSGNTIYF. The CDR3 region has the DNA TGTGCCAGCAGCCCTAATGGGGTTTTCTCTGGAAACACCATATATTTT.